Presented here are 21 T cell receptor beta chains from one specimen sequenced in a study of blood T cell repertoires in COVID-19. Profiled with immunoSEQ multiplex PCR; TCRdb holds only in-frame clones, not every one. This repertoire shows more than 60,000 clones, 75% to 95% found once; its top ten account for 6.9%. Sequencing was performed on peripheral blood. The receptors stem from a human donor in a cohort sampled during active COVID-19.

The chain joins TRBV3-1 (or the pseudogene TRBV3-2) to TRBJ1-3; D is unclear. Trimming cost V 7 bases and J 0 bases, with 10 bases left between them. Germline V gene lookup returns CDR1 LGHDT and CDR2 YNNKEL (reference sequence). CDR3 length: 14 amino acids. This chain's CDR3 is CASTLLSSGNTIYF. In DNA, the CDR3 is TGTGCCAGCACACTACTAAGCTCTGGAAACACCATATATTTT.

This clone was observed a single time. The genes are TRBV7-2 and TRBJ1-2, with D possibly being TRBD1 (6 bases). This CDR3 comprises 13 residues. Germline values: CDR1 SGHTA, CDR2 FQGNSA. V lost 4 bases, J lost 5 bases, and 11 bases lay in between. The CDR3 loop reads CASSYNRAYGYTF. In DNA, the CDR3 is TGTGCCAGCAGCTACAACAGGGCTTATGGCTACACCTTC.

This clone has a single count. The chain recombines TRBV28 with TRBJ2-5; 9 positions match TRBD2. CDR1 is MDHEN, CDR2 SYDVKM, per germline. V gave up 6 bases and J gave up 5 bases; unmatched junction bases: 10. This CDR3 spans 15 amino acids. The CDR3 loop reads CASRVAGLALETQYF. CDR3 nucleotide sequence: TGTGCCAGCAGGGTCGCGGGACTAGCCTTGGAGACCCAGTACTTC.

About this clone itself: The same CDR3 is also encoded by other DNA sequences in this sample. The gene calls are TRBV10-2 and TRBJ1-5; 8 nucleotides line up with TRBD1. Germline lookup yields CDR1 WSHSY and CDR2 SAAADI. V lost 0 bases and J lost 6; bases outside the gene matches: 7. The CDR3 contains 16 residues. DNA for the CDR3: TGCGCCAGCAGTGAGTCCAGGGGGCGCGAAGGTCAGCCCCAGCATTTT. It codes for CASSESRGREGQPQHF.

The chain joins TRBV2 to TRBJ2-2; 9 nucleotides agree with TRBD2. J gave up 6 bases and V 2 bases, and 4 bases lay outside the gene matches. CDR3 length equals 15 residues. Looked up from germline, CDR1 is SNHLY and CDR2 is FYNNEI. The CDR3 protein is CASSEFAGGPGELFF. DNA of the CDR3: TGTGCCAGCAGTGAATTTGCGGGGGGGCCCGGGGAGCTGTTTTTT.

This clone was detected a few times. The chain combines TRBV5-1 with TRBJ2-5, with D maybe TRBD1 (5 bases). Trimming stripped 0 bases from V and 3 bases from J, with 12 bases between. This CDR3 has 15 residues. The germline V gene has CDR1 SGHRS and CDR2 YFSETQ. CDR3 nucleotides: TGCGCCAGCAGCTTGGGGGCAGGGATAGAAGAGACCCAGTACTTC. Its protein product is CASSLGAGIEETQYF.

The rearrangement links TRBV2 to TRBJ1-4; D is possibly TRBD1 (6 bases). Deletions cut 6 bases from V and 5 bases from J, with 10 bases between. This CDR3 has 13 residues. From germline, CDR1 is SNHLY and CDR2 FYNNEI. The CDR3 bases are TGTGCCAGCAGGAGGGGGGGGAATGAAAAACTGTTTTTT. Protein sequence: CASRRGGNEKLFF.

This rearrangement joins TRBV12-3 or TRBV12-4 to TRBJ1-2; 8 bases map to TRBD1. The trim removed 6 bases at V and 5 bases at J, leaving 2 bases unmatched. The CDR3 has 12 residues. The CDR3 nucleotides read TGTGCCAGCAGGACAGGGGTTTATGGCTACACCTTC. It translates to CASRTGVYGYTF.

The chain combines TRBV19 with TRBJ1-2; D not resolved. The CDR3 runs 16 residues. V gave up 3 bases and J gave up 1 base, with 15 bases separating them. CDR1 LNHDA and CDR2 SQIVND come from the germline V gene (reference sequence). The CDR3 protein is CASSIRTVPDNYGYTF. For the CDR3, the DNA is TGTGCCAGTAGTATTCGCACAGTTCCCGATAACTATGGCTACACCTTC. Looking up the rest from reference TRBV19 and TRBJ1-2 gives the full variable domain: DGGITQSPKYLFRKEGQNVTLSCEQNLNHDAMYWYRQDPGQGLRLIYYSQIVNDFQKGDIAEGYSVSREKKESFPLTVTSAQKNPTAFYLCASSIRTVPDNYGYTFGSGTRLTVV.

V usage is TRBV2 and J usage is TRBJ2-4, with D possibly matching TRBD2 (6 bases). CDR3 size: 14 residues. The germline V and J ends were trimmed by 3 bases and 7 bases, with 13 bases remaining between them. Germline CDR1 is SNHLY and CDR2 is FYNNEI. This chain's CDR3 is CASSEGGTGNIQYF. In DNA, the CDR3 is TGTGCCAGCAGTGAGGGGGGAACCGGGAACATTCAGTACTTC.

This clone turned up a few times. The chain carries TRBV28 and TRBJ2-7; 12 nucleotides align to TRBD2. CDR1 is MDHEN and CDR2 is SYDVKM in the germline V gene. The ends lost 5 bases at V and 2 bases at J; junction bases unmatched: 7. The CDR3 length is 16 residues. Here the CDR3 DNA reads TGTGCCAGCAGTCTCCCTCTAGCGGGGGGGGCCTACGAGCAGTACTTC. It is translated as CASSLPLAGGAYEQYF.

V and J are TRBV11-2 and TRBJ2-1; 9 bases fit TRBD2. CDR1 is SGHAT, CDR2 FQNNGV, per germline. The CDR3 contains 16 residues. Losses at the gene ends were 3 bases for V and 3 bases for J; bases not matched to a gene: 6. The CDR3 nucleotides are TGTGCCAGCAGCTTTCCGTTAGCGGGGGACTACAATGAGCAGTTCTTC. It specifies CASSFPLAGDYNEQFF.

The chain carries TRBV5-1 and TRBJ1-1, with D possibly being TRBD1 (6 bases). Trimming removed 10 bases at V and 1 base at J, with 23 bases between. CDR3 size: 16 residues. Germline lookup yields CDR1 SGHRS and CDR2 YFSETQ. CDR3 in amino acids: CAPSGGAGRGNTEAFF. CDR3 sequence (DNA): TGCGCCCCCAGTGGGGGGGCGGGCAGAGGGAACACTGAAGCTTTCTTT.

This chain joins TRBV7-9 and TRBJ2-7; D call uncertain. V was shortened by 5 bases and J by 0 bases, with 11 bases between the two germline ends. Germline CDR1 and CDR2: SEHNR and FQNEAQ (reference sequence). This CDR3 has 14 amino acids. The CDR3 sequence is CASSPSAASYEQYF. The CDR3 DNA is TGTGCCAGCAGCCCGTCGGCGGCCTCCTACGAGCAGTACTTC.

The chain is built from TRBV19 and TRBJ2-3; 9 nucleotides agree with TRBD2. This CDR3 contains 15 residues. Germline values: CDR1 LNHDA, CDR2 SQIVND (reference sequence). The V and J ends lost 6 bases and 3 bases, in that order; junction bases with no gene match: 7. This CDR3 reads CASRTSGLATDTQYF. The CDR3 region has the DNA TGTGCCAGTAGAACCTCGGGACTAGCAACAGATACGCAGTATTTT. The whole variable domain, filled in from reference TRBV19 and TRBJ2-3, reads DGGITQSPKYLFRKEGQNVTLSCEQNLNHDAMYWYRQDPGQGLRLIYYSQIVNDFQKGDIAEGYSVSREKKESFPLTVTSAQKNPTAFYLCASRTSGLATDTQYFGPGTRLTVL.

This clone was detected a few times. The V call is TRBV4-2, the J call TRBJ2-7, with D unresolved. The length of the CDR3 is 16 residues. In germline, CDR1 is LGHNA, CDR2 YNFKEQ. The V and J ends lost 0 bases and 3 bases respectively, with 15 bases between them. CDR3 loop: CASSQEVGLRVYEQYF. CDR3 DNA sequence: TGTGCCAGCAGCCAAGAGGTGGGTTTACGGGTCTACGAGCAGTACTTC.

The chain has TRBV3-1 (or the pseudogene TRBV3-2) and TRBJ1-1; 7 positions match TRBD1. Germline trimming cut 4 bases from V and 4 bases from J; bases unmatched to any gene: 9. This CDR3 contains 15 residues. Germline CDR1 is LGHDT and CDR2 is YNNKEL (reference sequence). The CDR3, as DNA: TGTGCCAGCAGCCTAGAGACAGGGTTTCGCACTGAAGCTTTCTTT. Residues: CASSLETGFRTEAFF.

The chain employs TRBV27 and TRBJ1-1; 7 bases line up with TRBD1. Germline V gives CDR1 MNHEY, CDR2 SMNVEV (reference sequence). V lost 2 bases and J lost 5; bases outside the gene matches: 5. This CDR3 spans 14 amino acids. The CDR3 coding sequence is TGTGCCAGCAGTTTACTCCCGGGACAGACTGAAGCTTTCTTT. Translating it yields CASSLLPGQTEAFF.

This sequence joins TRBV12-3 or TRBV12-4 and TRBJ1-2; no reliable D call. This CDR3 region has 13 residues. The V and J ends lost 3 bases and 7 bases respectively, with 12 bases between them. CDR3 sequence: CASSLPVFGGYTF. The CDR3 nucleotides are TGTGCCAGCAGTTTGCCCGTGTTCGGTGGCTACACCTTC.

This chain connects TRBV27 to TRBJ2-7, with D maybe TRBD1 (6 bases). The CDR3 is 12 amino acids. V shed 7 bases and J shed 3 bases, with 10 bases lying between them. The germline V gene has CDR1 MNHEY and CDR2 SMNVEV (reference sequence). CDR3 protein: CASTGRGYEQYF. The CDR3 bases are TGTGCCAGCACCGGCAGGGGCTACGAGCAGTACTTC.

This rearrangement joins TRBV6-5 to TRBJ2-1; tentative D call: TRBD1 (6 bases). Germline V gene data show CDR1 as MNHEY and CDR2 as SVGAGI. V shed 6 bases and J shed 5 bases, with 17 bases lying between them. The CDR3 spans 15 residues. The CDR3 loop reads CASRLQVGANNEQFF. The CDR3 DNA is TGTGCCAGCAGGTTACAGGTGGGGGCCAACAATGAGCAGTTCTTC.